A selection of T cell receptor beta chains follows, all from one sample in a study of regulatory T cells in long-lasting Graves disease. MiXCR was run by TCRdb on the multiplex PCR reads, yielding one entry per CDR3 protein. The sample has some 350,000 distinct CDR3 sequences; 15% to 20% are singletons. These same data were also listed under a study on T cells in Graves' hyperthyroidism and ophthalmopathy.

Sample: peripheral blood mononuclear cells (PBMCs), taken at new diagnosis, from a patient treated with antithyroid drugs. All receptors derive from a woman aged 18 to 35 with Graves disease. Both conserved end residues are part of each CDR3. Each record gives: clone size, J gene, D gene, V gene, CDR3 protein, CDR3 DNA. D genes are given only for firm matches. Not all rows give a size; the values are once, few, many and, for expanded clones, a class.

clone size: .; J gene: TRBJ1-5; D gene: .; V gene: TRBV6-1; CDR3 protein: CASSEAAGAQPQHF; CDR3 DNA: TGTGCCAGCAGTGAAGCTGCCGGGGCCCAGCCCCAGCATTTT
clone size: few; J gene: TRBJ1-1; D gene: TRBD1; V gene: TRBV19; CDR3 protein: CASSIGEQGETEAFF; CDR3 DNA: TGTGCCAGTAGTATAGGAGAACAGGGGGAGACTGAAGCTTTCTTT
clone size: many; J gene: TRBJ2-3; D gene: .; V gene: TRBV20-1; CDR3 protein: CSARSGAGDFTDTQYF; CDR3 DNA: TGCAGTGCTAGATCGGGGGCGGGAGACTTCACAGATACGCAGTATTTT
clone size: many; J gene: TRBJ2-1; D gene: .; V gene: TRBV3-1; CDR3 protein: CASSQPGVSYNEQFF; CDR3 DNA: TGTGCCAGCAGCCAACCAGGGGTGTCCTACAATGAGCAGTTCTTC
clone size: many; J gene: TRBJ2-7; D gene: .; V gene: TRBV9; CDR3 protein: CASSVGADHSYEQYF; CDR3 DNA: TGTGCCAGCAGCGTAGGCGCCGACCACTCCTACGAGCAGTACTTC
clone size: once; J gene: TRBJ1-1; D gene: .; V gene: TRBV12-3/TRBV12-4; CDR3 protein: CAGSRGTGNTEAFF; CDR3 DNA: TGTGCCGGCTCCCGGGGGACGGGAAACACTGAAGCTTTCTTT
clone size: .; J gene: TRBJ2-2; D gene: .; V gene: TRBV20-1; CDR3 protein: CSAPHDGSGELFF; CDR3 DNA: TGCAGTGCGCCCCACGATGGGTCCGGGGAGCTGTTTTTT
clone size: many; J gene: TRBJ2-7; D gene: .; V gene: TRBV6-1; CDR3 protein: CASSGQTYEQYF; CDR3 DNA: TGTGCCAGCAGTGGGCAGACCTACGAGCAGTACTTC
clone size: .; J gene: TRBJ1-1; D gene: .; V gene: TRBV19; CDR3 protein: CASSSAEWMNTEAFF; CDR3 DNA: TGTGCCAGTAGTTCCGCGGAATGGATGAACACTGAAGCTTTCTTT
clone size: many; J gene: TRBJ1-1; D gene: .; V gene: TRBV2; CDR3 protein: CASRKAGFTEAFF; CDR3 DNA: TGTGCCAGCCGAAAAGCAGGGTTTACTGAAGCTTTCTTT
clone size: many; J gene: TRBJ2-1; D gene: TRBD2; V gene: TRBV11-2; CDR3 protein: CASSFGGGYNEQFF; CDR3 DNA: TGTGCCAGCAGCTTCGGCGGGGGGTACAATGAGCAGTTCTTC
clone size: many; J gene: TRBJ2-1; D gene: TRBD2; V gene: TRBV3-1; CDR3 protein: CASSPSGSRDEQFF; CDR3 DNA: TGTGCCAGCAGCCCTAGCGGGAGTAGGGATGAGCAGTTCTTC
clone size: many; J gene: TRBJ2-7; D gene: TRBD2; V gene: TRBV27; CDR3 protein: CASSLLASGDHEQYF; CDR3 DNA: TGTGCCAGCAGTTTATTGGCTAGCGGGGACCACGAGCAGTACTTC
clone size: .; J gene: TRBJ2-3; D gene: TRBD2; V gene: TRBV18; CDR3 protein: CASSPPSAGVTDTQYF; CDR3 DNA: TGTGCCAGCTCACCACCGTCCGCGGGGGTAACAGATACGCAGTATTTT
clone size: many; J gene: TRBJ2-1; D gene: .; V gene: TRBV20-1; CDR3 protein: CSARVFLGGEMSSYNEQFF; CDR3 DNA: TGCAGTGCTAGAGTCTTTCTTGGCGGGGAAATGAGCTCCTACAATGAGCAGTTCTTC
clone size: .; J gene: TRBJ2-3; D gene: .; V gene: TRBV7-3; CDR3 protein: CASSLVGASTDTQYF; CDR3 DNA: TGTGCCAGCAGCTTAGTAGGAGCTAGCACAGATACGCAGTATTTT
clone size: many; J gene: TRBJ1-1; D gene: .; V gene: TRBV19; CDR3 protein: CASSRTGTNTEAFF; CDR3 DNA: TGTGCCAGTAGTAGAACGGGGACGAACACTGAAGCTTTCTTT
clone size: few; J gene: TRBJ1-1; D gene: TRBD1; V gene: TRBV6-1; CDR3 protein: CASSNDRGAFF; CDR3 DNA: TGTGCCAGCAGTAATGACAGGGGAGCTTTCTTT